This paragraph reports one T cell receptor beta chain. A few counts support this clone. The antigen this receptor binds is unknown. Base-call qualities are not available, and no considerably larger clone is one nucleotide away. From its cysteine to its phenylalanine, the CDR3 spans 14 amino acids. Only CDR3 DNA remains: 42 bases, in frame from the first base. The trim is 1 base for V and 0 bases for J, with a gap of 7 bases between the germline ends. CDR1 and CDR2 are read off the germline V gene as SGHRS and YFSETQ. The library came from the immunoSEQ multiplex PCR assay. A mixture of 60 forward primers for TCR Vbeta segments and 13 reverse primers for TCR Jbeta segments was used in the multiplex PCR. The CDR3 region of rearranged TCR beta genes was amplified from genomic DNA by a multiplex PCR assay. On the Illumina HiSeq System, the amplified TCR beta libraries were sequenced as 87-base-pair reads. As for the original processing: A later analysis counted about 80 million unique TCR beta chains across the 666 repertoires, and roughly 10 million of these chains were shared by at least two donors. A nearest-neighbor algorithm error-corrected the raw reads and collapsed the reads into unique sequences, merging closely related sequences to remove PCR and sequencing errors. V, D and J gene segments were assigned by aligning CDR3 sequences to IMGT reference sequences. For a sequence to be retained, a match of at least six nucleotides to both a V gene segment and a J gene segment was required. Rearrangements were called productive when the CDR3 lacked stop codons and stayed in frame with V and J; all others were non-productive. Following IMGT convention, CDR3 was defined as the stretch from the second conserved V-encoded cysteine up to the conserved J-encoded phenylalanine. In an earlier analysis of 500 to 650 of the donors, sequences lacking an unambiguous match to a single V gene segment were excluded. An earlier analysis of just under 600 of the donors called V segments functional above 56.7% productive rearrangements and segregating when the between-donor standard deviation exceeded 5%. A statistical classification framework was built to diagnose cytomegalovirus status from the catalog of TCR beta chain sequences. In a later analysis, V and J genes were assigned by comparing TCR nucleotide sequences against IMGT/GENE-DB human TR gene sequences. Using the TCRdist pipeline, a later analysis assigned CDR3 sequences along with most-parsimonious VDJ recombination scenarios. In a later analysis, each TCR beta chain was defined by its CDR3 amino acid sequence together with its V-gene family, and reads without a unique V-gene family were excluded. As a way to deal with suspected cross-contamination and a sequencing artifact, a later analysis dropped over 550 nucleotide sequences that were highly shared and had low generation probability. For each public chain, a later analysis derived a clonal expansion index from normalized ranks of inferred template counts within each repertoire. A later analysis computed generation probabilities with a VDJ recombination model fitted to out-of-frame rearrangements, and checked the results against IGoR. A later analysis scored TCR-TCR, TCR-HLA and TCR-CMV co-occurrence with hypergeometric tests, applying a repertoire-size bias correction to TCR pairs. To estimate false discovery rates, a later analysis permuted the HLA or CMV assignments 20 times. A later analysis grouped co-occurring TCRs with DBSCAN, adding TCRdist sequence similarity when clustering within HLA-allele-positive subsets. For co-occurrence clustering, repertoires with fewer than 30,000 or more than 120,000 public chains were excluded, along with five repertoires with anomalous nucleotide sharing. What TCRdb holds here is the immuneACCESS table cut down to in-frame rearrangements. Part of the clones is not present; checked against another copy, under half of the missing clones reflect an unresolved V gene, and the others are unexplained. V, J and clone size are taken as reported in that table, and D and trimming were inferred from the DNA itself. Recorded for this sample are 210,000 or so clones; roughly 73% of them occurred a single time. The ten top clones hold less than 0.6% of the sample.

This record comes from a study of cytomegalovirus exposure and HLA in healthy donors (dated by TCRdb to about 2017). Regarding the complete study: According to an earlier analysis of a few hundred of the donors, about 170 million T cells yielded 100 million or so unique TCR beta sequences and less than 300 Gb of sequence data. About five DR-DQ haplotypes were handled as single units for association and clustering, since linkage in the cohort was strong. A later genetic analysis used genome-wide SNP genotypes for about 60% of the roughly 700 donors, treating that subset as a discovery cohort. The study combined high-throughput TCR immunosequencing, statistical association of individual TCRs with disease status, and machine learning to predict cytomegalovirus infection status. The study aimed to test whether signatures of past pathogen exposure could be identified by cataloging public T cell receptors. The T cell repertoires of several hundred subjects were profiled by immunosequencing and related to cytomegalovirus serostatus. An early release covering roughly 640 HLA-typed donors comprised about 300 gigabases of sequencing data and around 86 million unique TCR sequences. Every repertoire in the discovery cohort had been generated on one and the same sequencing platform. Across roughly 420 genotyped donors of the cohort, an average of about 240,000 unique TCR beta nucleotide sequences per donor were sequenced, and 15% to 20% of those sequences were non-productive. In the later analysis, no new phenotypic data were used to find candidate immune exposures; instead, reliance was placed on TCR beta sequences and their occurrence across donors. An earlier analysis of 587 of the donors applied high-throughput TCR beta sequencing to assess whether each TCR beta V gene segment acted as functional or pseudogenic. A later analysis re-analyzed previously published TCR beta repertoires from hundreds of donors and added high-resolution HLA genotyping to study TCR occurrence patterns. Typing coverage differed by locus: A, B, C, DRB1 and DQB1 were typed in roughly 620-640 donors, DQA1 in roughly 510, DPA1 in over 600, and DPB1 in 472. Donor age, sex, ethnicity and CMV serostatus were compiled alongside the repertoire data. In addition to the first cohort of 666 subjects, a separate validation cohort of 120 different subjects was used. HLA typing covered class I and class II loci at four-digit resolution. The genetic ancestry cluster associated with self-reported Caucasian donors included about 81% of the 300 to 450 genotyped donors. The investigation overall reported the following: Presence/absence analyses assumed roughly uniform sequencing depth across donors, an assumption that may not hold. In the study, approximately 150 TCR beta chains were listed as associated with cytomegalovirus. According to a later analysis, most CMV-associated TCR beta chains appeared to be HLA-restricted, and the HLA associations seemed to be driven largely by CMV exposure. Some IMGT-functional V segments, including TRBV6-2 and TRBV6-3, could not be told apart with the 87-base-pair reads, so those segments were excluded. In a later analysis, TCR association rates were found to vary across HLA loci, with the most associated TCRs seen for DRB1 alleles and the fewest for HLA-C alleles. Across donors, most TCR sequences were observed very rarely, whereas some public TCRs were present in many individuals. Strong co-occurrence of HLA alleles, especially DR and DQ, made assigning TCR associations to individual alleles difficult. Specific HLA alleles were associated with roughly 17,000 TCR beta sequences at a false discovery rate of 0.05 in a later analysis. In this cohort, only TCR beta chains were sequenced, and detectable features were limited by the absence of alpha or paired-chain data. A further reported finding was that TCR beta sequences accurately predicted the HLA-A and HLA-B alleles for most subjects in the first cohort. In vitro tests confirmed that three of the cytomegalovirus-associated TCR beta chains recognize cytomegalovirus antigens. According to the authors, the approach could potentially be generalized to other disease states and immunological phenotypes. Compared with equally common non-associated chains, HLA-associated TCR beta chains in a later analysis were more clonally expanded and had lower generation probabilities. In a later genetic analysis, fewer N-insertions in productive TCRs were reported among donors in an Asian-associated ancestry cluster than the approximately 710-donor mean. In a later analysis, several top co-occurrence clusters were reported to appear linked to parvovirus B19, influenza, CMV and Epstein-Barr virus. Because HLA typing was unavailable for some donors at each locus, only the typed subset was used in association tests. Correlated functional status among segregating V segments might reflect linkage disequilibrium, but an unknown experimental factor could not be ruled out. In a later genetic analysis, a missense DCLRE1C variant was associated with V-gene and J-gene trimming of TCR beta chains, and the association was replicated in an independent cohort. An earlier analysis of around 600 of the donors showed that most TCR beta V segments appeared in productive rearrangements either about 90% or about 30% of the time, which broadly matched IMGT annotations. The classifier was reported to diagnose cytomegalovirus status with high specificity and sensitivity in both the original cohort and the validation cohort. The only immune exposure information available for the cohort was CMV serostatus. A cluster of highly shared sequence variants was judged likely to represent a technical artifact of the sequencing pipeline. The earlier analysis of 587 of the donors excluded around 17 rarely observed V segments, including chromosome 9 orphons, because counts were too low.

In total, over 600 healthy bone marrow donors made up the cohort. At the time of sampling, all cohort members were nominally healthy, though unrecorded immune exposures were likely present. The donor tested CMV seronegative, placing the donor among the 300 to 450 seronegative members of the cohort. A peripheral blood sample was collected from each donor, and TCR beta sequencing was performed on peripheral blood mononuclear cells. The Qiagen DNeasy Blood Extraction Kit was used to extract genomic DNA from the blood cell samples. The clonotype originates from a boy under 18 in good health and CMV-seronegative. The sample taken for sequencing was PBMCs. The sequence links TRBV5-1 to TRBJ1-1; the D gene is unclear. The CDR3 reads as follows: CASSLFDMNTEAFF. The DNA sequence is TGCGCCAGCAGCTTGTTCGACATGAACACTGAAGCTTTCTTT.